The subject of this entry is one T cell receptor (beta chain). Deletions cut 10 bases from V and 5 bases from J, with 18 bases between. The germline V gene encodes CDR1 LNHDA and CDR2 SQIVND (reference sequence). This CDR3 is 13 amino acids long. Absent ophthalmopathy progression within 18 months defined stable Graves' hyperthyroidism. Researchers barred patients who had uncontrolled infection, other autoimmune disease, pregnancy or lactation. The sample originates from a study of T cells in Graves' hyperthyroidism and ophthalmopathy. On the study more broadly: Blood was drawn when the patient was first diagnosed and still untreated.

TCR beta CDR3 region amplification was performed from RNA transcripts. The HTBI primer set was used in a first-round RT-PCR of the TCR CDR3. In TCRdb, the multiplex PCR reads were re-called with MiXCR into one record per CDR3 protein. The sample records about 690,000 distinct CDR3 sequences, around 15% being singletons. The chain carries TRBV19 and TRBJ2-7; no clear D. This TCR derives from a man aged 45-65 years with Graves' hyperthyroidism. The source material was blood. CDR3 in amino acids: CATSWTPTHEQYF. CDR3 coding DNA: TGTGCCACTTCTTGGACCCCAACCCACGAGCAGTACTTC. Looking up the rest from reference TRBV19 and TRBJ2-7 gives the full variable domain: DGGITQSPKYLFRKEGQNVTLSCEQNLNHDAMYWYRQDPGQGLRLIYYSQIVNDFQKGDIAEGYSVSREKKESFPLTVTSAQKNPTAFYLCATSWTPTHEQYFGPGTRLTVT.